These 2 T cell receptor beta chains originate from one sample sequenced in a study of cytomegalovirus exposure and HLA in healthy donors (TCRdb year 2017). The method was the immunoSEQ multiplex PCR assay. A mixture of 60 forward primers for TCR Vbeta segments and 13 reverse primers for TCR Jbeta segments was used in the multiplex PCR. Entries here come from immuneACCESS through TCRdb and include only in-frame sequences with V and J called. Some clones fail to appear in such tables; in the studies checked, an unresolved V gene covers under half of the shortfall, and the cause of the remainder is unknown. The sample has 90,000 to 130,000 clones on record, roughly 70% of them singletons. The ten largest clonotypes hold 8.5% to 9.5% of the sample. Source material: PBMCs. The receptors come from a man aged 25-45 years in good health and CMV-seropositive.

V usage is TRBV2 and J usage is TRBJ2-1; the D is unclear. CDR1 and CDR2 (germline): SNHLY, FYNNEI. Trimming removed 4 bases from V and 8 bases from J, with 6 bases in between. The CDR3 extends over 11 amino acids. In DNA form, the CDR3 reads TGTGCCAGCAGTGTGGCGGATGAGCAGTTCTTC. It is translated as CASSVADEQFF.

In DNA, the CDR3 is TGTGCCAGCAGTTCGCACAGGGGAGTTGTCAATGAGCAGTTCTTC. Amino acids: CASSSHRGVVNEQFF. The rearrangement links TRBV6-5 to TRBJ2-1, with TRBD1 matching over 7 bases. V shed 4 bases and J 6 bases; nucleotides not matched to a gene: 9. CDR1 MNHEY and CDR2 SVGAGI come from the germline V gene. The length of the CDR3 is 15 residues.